This TCR beta chain was identified in a study of blood T cell repertoires in COVID-19. Study details: Samples representing acute and convalescent COVID-19 were sourced from the United States, Italy and Spain. Nucleic acid was either cDNA or gDNA, and it came from T cells, B-cell-depleted T cells, or PBMCs.

Trimming at V came to 5 bases and at J to 8 bases, leaving 8 bases not matched to a gene. Germline lookup yields CDR1 SEHNR and CDR2 FQNEAQ (reference sequence). This CDR3 is 13 amino acids long. Authors' analysis steps: The assay estimated nucleated cells by amplifying reference gene primers. Clones were sequenced by immunoSEQ multiplex PCR, and TCRdb holds only the in-frame ones, with some missing. D and trimming were read from the DNA, whereas the V and J calls and clone size are those reported in that table. The data hold roughly 200,000 clones, with roughly four fifths observed a single time. Sequencing input: peripheral blood. This receptor was taken from a human donor in a cohort sampled during active COVID-19. This rearrangement joins TRBV7-9 to TRBJ2-7, with 8 bases identical to TRBD1. The CDR3, as DNA: TGTGCCAGCAGCCCGCAGGACAGGGTACAGCAGTACTTC. Protein sequence: CASSPQDRVQQYF.